Here is one TCR beta chain with its context. The target antigen is unknown. TCRdb processed the 5' RACE reads anew with MiXCR; each CDR3 protein has one entry. The repertoire holds roughly 540,000 distinct CDR3 sequences, with roughly a fifth as singletons. The sample is drawn from a study of identical twins. Notes on the study in general: Where beta out-of-frame sequences were concerned, excess twin sharing was weaker.

This CDR3 contains 14 residues. V lost 6 bases, J lost 2 bases, and 5 bases stayed unmatched. Germline assignment: CDR1 DFQATT and CDR2 SNEGSKA (reference sequence). The data also belong to a second study, concerning T cells expressing NK-cell markers. As that report states: Sorting was limited to alpha-beta TCR-expressing T cells with an anti-gamma-delta TCR antibody in several experiments.

What was sequenced was CD4+ T cells sorted from blood. The TCR originated in a woman aged 18-29 years in good health. The chain uses TRBV20-1 and TRBJ2-7; 12 bases agree with TRBD2. DNA for the CDR3: TGCAGTGCCATGACTAGCGGGAGACCCTACGAGCAGTACTTC. This sequence encodes CSAMTSGRPYEQYF.